This T cell receptor beta chain was observed in a study of T cells in Graves' hyperthyroidism and ophthalmopathy. Overall study: Any treatment followed the collection of peripheral blood at initial diagnosis.

Individuals with ophthalmopathy presented a Clinical Activity Score of at least 3, a NOSPECS grade of at least 4 and a duration under 3 months. Uncontrolled infection, other autoimmune disease, pregnancy and lactation each barred patients from inclusion. This clonotype was counted many times. TCR beta CDR3 region amplification was performed from RNA transcripts. The primer set for the first-round RT-PCR of the TCR CDR3 was HTBI. One entry per CDR3 protein, called by TCRdb with MiXCR from the multiplex PCR reads. The sample includes approximately 400,000 distinct CDR3 sequences, approximately 18% of them seen just once. The ends lost 6 bases at V and 1 base at J; junction bases unmatched: 3. The CDR3 contains 14 residues. Germline CDR1 is MNHNS and CDR2 is SASEGT.

The TCR comes from a man aged 18 to 30 with Graves' ophthalmopathy. The chain carries TRBV6-1 and TRBJ2-7, with 10 nucleotides matching TRBD2. The sample consisted of blood. The CDR3 loop is CASRLSGGSYEQYF. The CDR3 region has the DNA TGTGCCAGCAGACTTAGCGGGGGGTCCTACGAGCAGTACTTC.